This T cell receptor (beta chain) stems from a study of Ad26.COV2.S vaccination and SARS-CoV-2 variants. Study background: As a participant in COV1001, the donor was in the Ad26.COV2.S trial arm.

Notes on the study in general: Vaccine and placebo groups showed comparable non-spike TCR breadth. There was a possibility that the TCR breadth and depth analyses underestimated total T cell responses.

Sequenced by immunoSEQ multiplex PCR; TCRdb stores in-frame clones only, minus some. The repertoire consists of 300,000 to 350,000 clones, with under 90% occurring once and the leading ten covering 5% to 6.5%. Treatment denoted: about 20 received Ad26.COV2.S at low or high dose, single or two shots; several received placebo; per-sample allocation not given. Sampling was performed 63 days after the first vaccine or placebo injection. The CDR3 is 11 amino acids. Germline loops: CDR1 LGHDT, CDR2 YNNKEL (reference sequence). Trimming removed 3 bases from V and 10 bases from J, with 7 bases in between. As concerns this clone: Its antigen is as yet unknown.

The gene calls are TRBV3-1 (or the pseudogene TRBV3-2) and TRBJ2-1; D gene uncertain. The specimen was peripheral blood, collected in a trial of Ad26.COV2.S vaccine versus placebo. The receptor was derived from a person aged 18-65 years who received the Ad26.COV2.S COVID-19 vaccine or a placebo. DNA of the CDR3: TGTGCCAGCAGCCAGGAAGTGGAGCAGTTCTTC. This sequence encodes CASSQEVEQFF.